A single sample is the source of the 28 T cell receptor beta chains below, sequenced in a study of T cells after yellow fever vaccination. One entry per CDR3 protein, called by TCRdb with MiXCR from the 5' RACE reads. The top ten hold 35% to 40% of the sample, which has approximately 150,000 distinct CDR3 sequences, around 9% seen once. Specimen: CD8+ T cells sorted from PBMCs, collected 45 days after the yellow fever booster vaccination. The receptor source for this set is a man between 18 and 35 years old who received the YFV17D yellow fever vaccine.

The chain is built from TRBV30 and TRBJ2-1; D remains ambiguous. The CDR3 runs to 11 residues. CDR1 and CDR2 from the germline V gene are GTSNPN and SVGIG (reference sequence). Trimming took off 2 bases at V and 7 bases at J, with 6 bases between the two ends. The CDR3 nucleotides are TGTGCCTGGAGTTTAGGGAATGAGCAGTTCTTC. Translated: CAWSLGNEQFF.

This clonotype was seen ten or more times. CDR3 nucleotide sequence: TGTGCCAGCAATACGAACACCGGGGAGCTGTTTTTT. It is translated as CASNTNTGELFF. The J gene is TRBJ2-2, the V gene TRBV19; D not resolved. Germline CDR1 and CDR2: LNHDA and SQIVND (reference sequence). Trimming took 9 bases from V and 0 from J, leaving 5 bases between them. The CDR3 sequence is 12 residues long.

In its sample, this clonotype was seen a few times. The chain carries TRBV5-1 and TRBJ2-2, with a tentative D call TRBD2 (5 bases). The CDR3 consists of 12 residues. Germline V gene data show CDR1 as SGHRS and CDR2 as YFSETQ. V shed 6 bases and J shed 6 bases, with 9 bases lying between them. The CDR3 DNA follows: TGCGCCAGCACCTATAGCGCCGGGGAGCTGTTTTTT. Residues: CASTYSAGELFF.

V is TRBV4-1 and J is TRBJ1-6; D might be TRBD1 (5 bases). Germline assignment: CDR1 MGHRA and CDR2 YSYEKL. Trimming took 6 bases from V and 7 from J, leaving 10 bases between them. This CDR3 contains 13 residues. The chain's CDR3 is CASRQVSNSPLHF. The CDR3 DNA reads TGCGCCAGCAGACAGGTCTCCAATTCACCCCTCCACTTT.

The genes are TRBV7-2 and TRBJ2-3, with no clear D. The CDR3 covers 16 residues. Germline-derived CDR1 and CDR2 are SGHTA and FQGNSA. Trimming cost V 4 bases and J 0 bases, with 14 bases left between them. CDR3 sequence reads: CASSSPVSISTDTQYF. In DNA form, the CDR3 reads TGTGCCAGCAGCTCCCCGGTCTCAATTAGCACAGATACGCAGTATTTT.

This chain connects TRBV7-9 to TRBJ2-3; 7 nucleotides align to TRBD1. This CDR3 comprises 14 residues. Germline V gene lookup returns CDR1 SEHNR and CDR2 FQNEAQ (reference sequence). Germline trimming cut 0 bases from V and 5 bases from J; bases unmatched to any gene: 2. CDR3 DNA sequence: TGTGCCAGCAGCTTAGCAACAGGGGAAGATACGCAGTATTTT. Residues: CASSLATGEDTQYF.

The table lists this clonotype with many counts. This chain uses TRBV12-3 or TRBV12-4 with TRBJ1-1; unclear D gene. This CDR3 is built from 14 residues. Trimming shortened V by 3 bases and J by 6 bases, and 14 bases separated the two germline ends. CDR3 loop: CASSLYEGLAEAFF. As DNA, the CDR3 is TGTGCCAGCAGTTTGTATGAGGGTTTAGCTGAAGCTTTCTTT.

The chain recombines TRBV7-2 with TRBJ2-7; D perhaps matches TRBD1 (5 bases). This CDR3 is built from 14 residues. Germline V gives CDR1 SGHTA, CDR2 FQGNSA. V lost 5 bases and J 5 bases, leaving 16 bases between the germline ends. The DNA for the CDR3 is TGTGCCAGCAGCCCGGAAAAGACAGTCGACGAGCAGTACTTC. This sequence encodes CASSPEKTVDEQYF.

This clonotype was counted at least ten times. CDR3 sequence reads: CASRDRGPGYTF. For the CDR3, the DNA is TGTGCCAGCAGGGACAGGGGGCCTGGCTACACCTTC. The chain couples TRBV2 to TRBJ1-2; TRBD1 matches at 11 bases. Looked up from germline, CDR1 is SNHLY and CDR2 is FYNNEI. The CDR3 runs to 12 residues. After removal of 6 bases from V and 7 bases from J, the junction contained 1 base not matched to a gene.

The rearrangement uses TRBV25-1 and TRBJ1-2, with 10 nucleotides matching TRBD1. Losses at the gene ends were 0 bases for V and 4 bases for J; bases not matched to a gene: 2. Per germline, CDR1 MGHDK and CDR2 SYGVNS. This CDR3 is built from 15 residues. This CDR3 reads CASSEYGTGVYGYTF. As DNA, the CDR3 is TGTGCCAGCAGTGAATATGGGACAGGGGTCTATGGCTACACCTTC.

The sample holds a few counts of this clonotype. The gene calls are TRBV5-1 and TRBJ1-1; D perhaps matches TRBD1 (5 bases). Germline V gene data show CDR1 as SGHRS and CDR2 as YFSETQ. CDR3 size: 14 residues. Deletions cut 2 bases from V and 4 bases from J, with 12 bases between. The CDR3 loop is CASSLGESGTEAFF. The CDR3 DNA is TGCGCCAGCAGCTTAGGGGAGTCCGGCACTGAAGCTTTCTTT. Drawing the rest from reference TRBV5-1 and TRBJ1-1, the complete variable domain is KAGVTQTPRYLIKTRGQQVTLSCSPISGHRSVSWYQQTPGQGLQFLFEYFSETQRNKGNFPGRFSGRQFSNSRSEMNVSTLELGDSALYLCASSLGESGTEAFFGQGTRLTVV.

The chain links TRBV3-1 to TRBJ2-7, with a tentative D call TRBD1 (5 bases). Trimming shortened V by 0 bases and J by 7 bases, and 19 bases separated the two germline ends. Germline assignment: CDR1 LGHDT and CDR2 YNNKEL (reference sequence). The CDR3 runs 16 residues. CDR3 DNA: TGTGCCAGCAGCCAAGATCAAGGGGATGTATTGCGAGAGCAGTACTTC. It translates to CASSQDQGDVLREQYF.

There are a few counts of this clonotype. The chain joins TRBV14 to TRBJ2-1, with D hard to call. Per germline, CDR1 SGHDN and CDR2 FVKESK. The V end was cut by 4 bases, the J end by 6 bases, with 7 bases between. The CDR3 is 12 amino acids. CDR3 DNA: TGTGCCAGCAGCCCGCAATTCAATGAGCAGTTCTTC. This codes for CASSPQFNEQFF.

This clonotype was found a few times. CDR3 region: CASSPIPGDTEAFF. CDR3 bases: TGTGCCAGCAGCCCCATCCCGGGGGACACTGAAGCTTTCTTT. The chain links TRBV7-9 to TRBJ1-1, with D maybe TRBD1 (5 bases). Germline values: CDR1 SEHNR, CDR2 FQNEAQ (reference sequence). With 5 bases removed from V and 3 bases from J, the gap between germline ends came to 13 bases. This CDR3 contains 14 residues.

The chain recombines TRBV19 with TRBJ2-7; 8 nucleotides align to TRBD1. CDR3 length: 12 residues. From germline, CDR1 is LNHDA and CDR2 SQIVND (reference sequence). Trimming cost V 11 bases and J 3 bases; bases outside gene matches: 6. The CDR3 is CAGEDRDYEQYF. In DNA form, the CDR3 reads TGTGCCGGGGAGGACAGGGACTACGAGCAGTACTTC.

This clonotype was counted a few times. The chain carries TRBV20-1 and TRBJ2-1, with 9 bases lining up with TRBD1. The V and J ends lost 3 bases and 10 bases, in that order; junction bases with no gene match: 13. CDR1 DFQATT and CDR2 SNEGSKA come from the germline V gene (reference sequence). The CDR3 is 15 residues long. CDR3 sequence: CSASQLRTGENEQFF. In nucleotides, the CDR3 is TGCAGTGCTAGTCAACTCCGGACAGGGGAAAACGAGCAGTTCTTC.

This clonotype came up a few times. CDR3 nucleotide sequence: TGTGCCACTTTGATCGCGGACAGGGTCAATCAGCCCCAGCATTTT. Translating gives CATLIADRVNQPQHF. The chain has TRBV15 and TRBJ1-5; 8 bases fit TRBD1. The CDR3 has 15 residues. The V segment lost 9 bases and the J segment 3 bases; nucleotides outside the gene matches: 10. CDR1 LNHNV and CDR2 YYDKDF come from the germline V gene (reference sequence).

This clonotype has more than one count but fewer than ten. J is TRBJ2-3 and V is TRBV4-1, with TRBD2 matching over 7 bases. CDR3 length: 15 residues. CDR1 is MGHRA and CDR2 is YSYEKL in the germline V gene. Unmatched junction bases numbered 5, after V lost 3 bases and J lost 2 bases. The CDR3 region has the DNA TGCGCCAGCAGCCAGCGGGGAGGGGTCACAGATACGCAGTATTTT. This gives the protein CASSQRGGVTDTQYF.

This CDR3 is CASSYPTGTWGAQYF. DNA for the CDR3: TGTGCCAGCAGTTACCCGACCGGGACCTGGGGGGCCCAGTACTTC. The chain employs TRBV6-2 or TRBV6-3 and TRBJ2-5; maybe TRBD2 (6 bases). The CDR3 has 15 amino acids. Germline CDR1 MNHEY, CDR2 SVGEGT. Trimming shortened V by 2 bases and J by 9 bases, and 19 bases separated the two germline ends.

The chain has TRBV5-1 and TRBJ2-7, with 9 bases fitting TRBD1. The CDR3 has 17 amino acids. The V segment lost 4 bases and the J segment 1 base; nucleotides outside the gene matches: 12. Germline V gives CDR1 SGHRS, CDR2 YFSETQ. The CDR3 nucleotides read TGCGCCAGCAGCGAATCCGGGACAGGGTACCAGTCCTACGAGCAGTACTTC. Protein: CASSESGTGYQSYEQYF.

In this sample, this clonotype turned up a few times. This sequence joins TRBV28 and TRBJ2-2; 7 positions agree with TRBD1. Germline-derived CDR1 and CDR2 are MDHEN and SYDVKM. The CDR3 extends over 17 amino acids. Trimming cost V 6 bases and J 7 bases; bases outside gene matches: 17. CDR3 sequence (DNA): TGTGCCAGCAGACCGATTTGGGACAGCGGATACGGCGGGGAGCTGTTTTTT. This translates into CASRPIWDSGYGGELFF.

This clonotype was picked up a small number of times. The J gene is TRBJ2-6, the V gene TRBV6-2 or TRBV6-3, with D unclear. CDR3 length: 15 amino acids. Between the trimmed V and J ends, which lost 6 bases and 4 bases, there was a span of 13 bases. Germline lookup yields CDR1 MNHEY and CDR2 SVGEGT. The CDR3 sequence is CASSPTRTGANVLTF. DNA of the CDR3: TGTGCCAGCAGCCCGACCAGGACCGGGGCCAACGTCCTGACTTTC.

This clonotype was recorded a few times. The CDR3 nucleotides read TGTGCCAGCAGACGGACGGGGAACACTGAAGCTTTCTTT. Its translation is CASRRTGNTEAFF. The gene calls are TRBV6-5 and TRBJ1-1; D gene unclear. V was pared by 6 bases and J by 1 base, with 9 bases between. The germline CDR1 and CDR2 sequences are MNHEY and SVGAGI. The CDR3 has 13 amino acids.

This clonotype was seen a handful of times. The chain joins TRBV20-1 to TRBJ2-3; 12 bases align to TRBD2. From germline, CDR1 is DFQATT and CDR2 SNEGSKA (reference sequence). V shed 5 bases and J 2 bases; nucleotides not matched to a gene: 8. This CDR3 region has 16 residues. The CDR3 region is CSAPRLAGANTDTQYF. The CDR3 DNA reads as TGCAGTGCTCCCCGACTAGCGGGAGCCAACACAGATACGCAGTATTTT.

The CDR3 DNA follows: TGTGCCAGCAGTTACTCGTCTGTGCCCCGAGGGGACACCGGGGAGCTGTTTTTT. Protein: CASSYSSVPRGDTGELFF. This chain uses TRBV6-2 or TRBV6-3 with TRBJ2-2; D may correspond to TRBD1 or TRBD2 (5 bases each). The length of the CDR3 is 18 residues. The V gene lost 0 bases and the J gene lost 3 bases, with 17 bases spanning the gap. Per germline, CDR1 MNHEY and CDR2 SVGEGT.

This clonotype was counted only a few times. The chain carries TRBV13 and TRBJ2-4; perhaps TRBD2 as D (5 bases). The germline CDR1 and CDR2 sequences are PRHDT and FYEKMQ (reference sequence). This CDR3 has 14 residues. Trimming cost V 3 bases and J 8 bases, with 14 bases left between them. The CDR3 DNA is TGTGCCAGCAGCTTGGAGGCAGAACCATACATTCAGTACTTC. Translation: CASSLEAEPYIQYF.

The table lists this clonotype with many counts. The gene calls are TRBV4-2 and TRBJ1-5; D is uncertain. Germline V gene sequence: CDR1 LGHNA, CDR2 YNFKEQ. The CDR3 is made up of 14 amino acids. V dropped 0 bases and J dropped 7 bases, with 10 bases sitting between them. CDR3 sequence (DNA): TGTGCCAGCAGCCAAGAATACCTGGGGCAGCCCCAGCATTTT. Its translation: CASSQEYLGQPQHF.

This clonotype has only a few counts. The chain employs TRBV19 and TRBJ2-7; D unresolved. Trimming stripped 0 bases from V and 1 base from J, with 10 bases between. The CDR3 length is 15 residues. The germline CDR1 and CDR2 sequences are LNHDA and SQIVND (reference sequence). The CDR3 DNA sequence: TGTGCCAGTAGTATAGATCCACACCAATCCTACGAGCAGTACTTC. Its translation is CASSIDPHQSYEQYF. Combining the CDR3 with reference TRBV19 and TRBJ2-7 gives the whole variable domain DGGITQSPKYLFRKEGQNVTLSCEQNLNHDAMYWYRQDPGQGLRLIYYSQIVNDFQKGDIAEGYSVSREKKESFPLTVTSAQKNPTAFYLCASSIDPHQSYEQYFGPGTRLTVT.